This T cell receptor (beta chain) was recovered during a study of CD8+ T cells in alopecia areata. Overall study context: Those treated were given oral tofacitinib at 5 to 10 mg twice daily. Findings and limits, study-wide: Mice gave a clearer picture of TCR sharing than patients did, possibly for HLA-related reasons. Lesional scalp exceeded normal scalp in clonality, especially in alopecia totalis/universalis.

RNA, once extracted, was reverse transcribed into cDNA for use as the sequencing template. The table came from immunoSEQ multiplex PCR; TCRdb's copy has only in-frame clones and leaves some out. The table has under 250,000 clones, 50% to 65% seen once. This CDR3 contains 13 residues. Germline-derived CDR1 and CDR2 are SQVTM and ANQGSEA. J lost 0 bases, V lost 7 bases, and 5 bases had no gene match. Obtained from alopecia areata patients were lesional scalp punch biopsies along with peripheral blood. This clone was counted only a few times. What it binds is not known. The sample consisted of CD4+ T cells sorted from blood, taken at week 0. The gene calls are TRBV29-1 and TRBJ1-1; 7 positions agree with TRBD1. This TCR was recovered from a human donor with alopecia areata. The CDR3 region is CSGDRVVNTEAFF. The CDR3 DNA is TGCAGCGGGGACAGAGTAGTGAACACTGAAGCTTTCTTT.